The clone carrying this T cell receptor beta chain was detected only a few times. The antigen is undetermined. This sample was taken from a study of beta chain features in type 1 diabetes. The sequenced template was cDNA made from the entire isolated RNA. Sequencing was performed with immunoSEQ multiplex PCR; in TCRdb, only in-frame clones are kept and a portion is missing. The sample lists 140,000 to 150,000 clones; roughly an eighth were seen once. Markers CD45RO/CCR7/CD25/CD127/CD95/CD27 served to sort CD4+ naive, central memory, regulatory and stem cell-like memory cells. The authors obtained over 95% purity in all sorted populations. The study, taken as a whole, reports: Researchers caution that PCR might favor shorter templates, equally among patients and controls. TCRB CDR3 length was moderately but significantly reduced in all four CD4+ subsets of Type 1 diabetes patients. It was among patients, rather than healthy donors, that naive, central memory and Treg TCRB repertoires appeared more similar.

The CDR3 is 13 amino acids. Between the trimmed V and J ends, which lost 7 bases and 5 bases, there was a span of 11 bases. Germline values: CDR1 LNHDA, CDR2 SQIVND (reference sequence). The sample taken for sequencing was central memory CD4+ T cells from blood. V is TRBV19 and J is TRBJ2-2; D gene uncertain. The source of this sequence is a man younger than 35 with type 1 diabetes. CDR3 DNA: TGTGCCAGTACTACGGCTGGGACCGGGGAGCTGTTTTTT. Amino acid sequence: CASTTAGTGELFF.